One T cell receptor gamma chain is described in this entry. The protein held in TCRdb is that of a much larger clone and does not match this DNA's translation at residue 4, likely because of a read error; the protein shown is translated from the DNA. This entry comes from a study of γδ T cells in repeated Plasmodium falciparum infection. The wider study: Each infection was followed by sampling at 21 days, plus baseline and some pre-infection draws.

TCRdb called clones anew from the multiplex PCR reads with CATT. The sample has approximately 25,000 gamma-chain clones, 2.5% to 3.5% seen once. Sequencing used gamma-delta T cells from blood. The clonotype was recovered from a pool of human donors (malaria-infected and uninfected, not separated).

CDR3 nucleotide sequence: TGTGCCACCTTGGTTCTGCGGGTCTATTATAAGAAACTCTTT. It codes for CATLVLRVYYKKLF. V usage is TRGV8 and J usage is TRGJ1 or TRGJ2. Trimming at V came to 8 bases and at J to 4 bases, leaving 14 bases not matched to a gene. Germline CDR1 VENAVY, CDR2 YDSYNSRV. The CDR3 length is 14 residues.